Presented here are 21 T cell receptor beta chains from one specimen sequenced in a study of T cell responses to AZD1222 COVID-19 vaccine. Produced via immunoSEQ multiplex PCR; TCRdb's table is partial and in-frame only. The sample lists 75,000 to 100,000 clones, about 91% occurring once. The sequences come from peripheral blood, collected on day 0 of MenACWY control vaccination. These receptor sequences come from an adult in good health.

The rearrangement uses TRBV20-1 and TRBJ1-1, with unresolved D. Trimming left V 3 bases short and J 0 bases short, with 11 bases between. Germline V gives CDR1 DFQATT, CDR2 SNEGSKA (reference sequence). The CDR3 runs 14 residues. The CDR3 nucleotides are TGCAGTGCTAGTCTTACAGACTTGAACACTGAAGCTTTCTTT. This sequence encodes CSASLTDLNTEAFF.

V and J are TRBV6-2 or TRBV6-3 and TRBJ2-2; the D is unclear. Deletions cut 2 bases from V and 0 bases from J, with 7 bases between. Germline V lookup: CDR1 MNHEY, CDR2 SVGEGT. The CDR3 is made up of 15 amino acids. The CDR3 loop reads CASSYEDPNTGELFF. CDR3 coding DNA: TGTGCCAGCAGTTACGAGGACCCGAACACCGGGGAGCTGTTTTTT.

V is TRBV28 and J is TRBJ2-2, with TRBD1 identical over 7 bases. The V gene end was trimmed by 5 bases and the J gene end by 1 base; junction bases not matched to a gene: 4. This CDR3 is built from 15 residues. The germline V gene encodes CDR1 MDHEN and CDR2 SYDVKM. CDR3 sequence (DNA): TGTGCCAGCAGTCTATCAGGGGGGAACACCGGGGAGCTGTTTTTT. This encodes CASSLSGGNTGELFF. The whole variable domain, remainder taken from reference TRBV28 and TRBJ2-2, is DVKVTQSSRYLVKRTGEKVFLECVQDMDHENMFWYRQDPGLGLRLIYFSYDVKMKEKGDIPEGYSVSREKKERFSLILESASTNQTSMYLCASSLSGGNTGELFFGEGSRLTVL.

This sequence joins TRBV12-5 and TRBJ2-7, with 9 bases aligning to TRBD1. This CDR3 has 14 amino acids. Germline V gives CDR1 LGHNT, CDR2 FRNRAP. The trim removed 10 bases at V and 4 bases at J, leaving 11 bases unmatched. The CDR3, as DNA: TGTGCTACCCTCACCGGGACAGGGAGTTACGAGCAGTACTTC. Protein sequence: CATLTGTGSYEQYF.

The chain has TRBV9 and TRBJ1-3, with no clear D. The CDR3 is made up of 16 amino acids. Trimming pared 0 bases from V and 4 bases from J, leaving 14 bases between. Germline assignment: CDR1 SGDLS and CDR2 YYNGEE. The CDR3 sequence: CASSVVPGNDGNTIYF. CDR3 in DNA: TGTGCCAGCAGCGTAGTCCCGGGGAATGACGGAAACACCATATATTTT.

V gene TRBV5-1 combines with J gene TRBJ2-2; maybe TRBD1 (6 bases). CDR1 and CDR2 from the germline V gene are SGHRS and YFSETQ. The V end was cut by 2 bases, the J end by 3 bases, with 14 bases between. This CDR3 contains 16 residues. The CDR3, as DNA: TGCGCCAGCAGCTTAACAGGGCGCCTCGACACCGGGGAGCTGTTTTTT. Encoded protein: CASSLTGRLDTGELFF.

V is TRBV19 and J is TRBJ1-2; D is perhaps TRBD1 (6 bases). V was trimmed by 10 bases and J by 7 bases, leaving 22 bases between them. Germline CDR1 and CDR2: LNHDA and SQIVND (reference sequence). This CDR3 has 14 amino acids. The DNA for the CDR3 is TGTGCCACCTCTTACGGGGGGGCGATTCCTGGCTACACCTTC. Its protein is CATSYGGAIPGYTF.

A few counts support this clone. The rearrangement joins TRBV5-1 to TRBJ2-7; 13 bases are a match to TRBD2. V dropped 4 bases and J dropped 3; count of bases not matched to a gene: 7. This CDR3 has 16 amino acids. Germline values: CDR1 SGHRS, CDR2 YFSETQ. The CDR3 region is CASSLGTSGELYEQYF. In nucleotides, the CDR3 is TGCGCCAGCAGCCTAGGGACTAGCGGGGAGCTCTACGAGCAGTACTTC.

J is TRBJ1-1 and V is TRBV10-2, with D possibly being TRBD1 (5 bases). CDR3 length: 13 amino acids. CDR1 and CDR2 from the germline V gene are WSHSY and SAAADI. V lost 2 bases and J 7 bases, leaving 11 bases between the germline ends. The CDR3 sequence: CASSEGAPGEAFF. DNA for the CDR3: TGCGCCAGCAGTGAGGGGGCCCCCGGTGAAGCTTTCTTT.

In this sample, this clone turned up once. The chain employs TRBV10-3 and TRBJ2-5; 11 bases agree with TRBD1. V was pared by 6 bases and J by 5 bases, with 8 bases of the junction left unmatched. The V gene's germline CDR1 is ENHRY and CDR2 SYGVKD. This CDR3 contains 15 residues. The chain's CDR3 is CAIRGGQGAQETQYF. DNA for the CDR3: TGTGCCATCAGGGGAGGACAGGGGGCTCAGGAGACCCAGTACTTC.

This clone was seen once. The rearrangement links TRBV7-2 to TRBJ1-5; D not resolved. The CDR3 consists of 13 residues. Germline lookup yields CDR1 SGHTA and CDR2 FQGNSA. The V end was cut by 3 bases, the J end by 5 bases, with 8 bases between. CDR3 DNA sequence: TGTGCCAGCAGCTTGCTCAGCGATCAGCCCCAGCATTTT. Amino acids: CASSLLSDQPQHF.

The genes are TRBV11-2 and TRBJ1-5; 7 nucleotides match TRBD1. The germline V gene has CDR1 SGHAT and CDR2 FQNNGV. The junction had 4 bases not matched to a gene; V was cut back by 5 bases and J by 6 bases. The CDR3 consists of 13 residues. CDR3 DNA sequence: TGTGCCAGCAGCCCACAGGGGTCTCAGCCCCAGCATTTT. Translated, it gives CASSPQGSQPQHF.

The chain links TRBV7-3 to TRBJ1-1; D is perhaps TRBD1 (5 bases). The CDR3 contains 15 residues. Germline V gene lookup returns CDR1 SGHTA and CDR2 FQGTGA. The V gene lost 5 bases and the J gene lost 0 bases, with 13 bases spanning the gap. The CDR3 loop reads CASSPQGVMNTEAFF. The CDR3 region has the DNA TGTGCCAGCAGCCCTCAGGGAGTTATGAACACTGAAGCTTTCTTT.

The V call is TRBV7-9, the J call TRBJ1-5; weak D call: TRBD1 (5 bases). The ends were cut back, 1 base at V and 2 bases at J, with 6 bases in the middle. This CDR3 region has 14 residues. Germline loops: CDR1 SEHNR, CDR2 FQNEAQ (reference sequence). The CDR3 DNA sequence: TGTGCCAGCAGCTTAGAAGGGGGCAATCAGCCCCAGCATTTT. This gives the protein CASSLEGGNQPQHF.

V and J are TRBV2 and TRBJ2-7; 9 positions match TRBD1. The length of the CDR3 is 15 residues. Germline CDR1 reads SNHLY; CDR2 reads FYNNEI. The V segment lost 7 bases and the J segment 7 bases; nucleotides outside the gene matches: 14. Written as DNA, the CDR3 is TGTGCCAGCACTGGAGAGTGGGACAGGGCTCTGGAGCAGTACTTC. Its protein is CASTGEWDRALEQYF.

CDR3 sequence (DNA): TGCAGCGGCCTGAACCAGGGGACAGATACGCAGTATTTT. This translates into CSGLNQGTDTQYF. This rearrangement joins TRBV29-1 to TRBJ2-3, with D perhaps matching TRBD1 (6 bases). The V gene's germline CDR1 is SQVTM and CDR2 ANQGSEA. Trimming left V 7 bases short and J 3 bases short, with 14 bases between. This CDR3 region has 13 residues.

This chain joins TRBV2 and TRBJ2-4, with a tentative D call TRBD2 (5 bases). The germline V gene encodes CDR1 SNHLY and CDR2 FYNNEI. Trimming pared 4 bases from V and 8 bases from J, leaving 24 bases between. This CDR3 region has 17 residues. This chain's CDR3 is CASSGGNSPPSPDIQYF. CDR3 sequence (DNA): TGTGCCAGCAGTGGAGGGAACAGCCCACCTAGCCCGGACATTCAGTACTTC.

Only one count was recorded for this clone. The rearrangement joins TRBV12-3 or TRBV12-4 to TRBJ2-1; D is possibly TRBD2 (6 bases). The V end lost 5 bases, the J end lost 2 bases, and 7 bases lay between the germline ends. The CDR3 is 13 amino acids. CDR3 sequence: CASSRGAYNEQFF. CDR3 nucleotides: TGTGCCAGCAGTCGCGGGGCCTACAATGAGCAGTTCTTC.

The chain has TRBV14 and TRBJ2-3; 9 positions match TRBD2. The CDR3 totals 16 residues. Germline V CDR1 and CDR2: SGHDN, FVKESK. Losses at the gene ends were 3 bases for V and 2 bases for J; bases not matched to a gene: 6. For the CDR3, the DNA is TGTGCCAGCAGCCATGCGACTAGCGGATTCACAGATACGCAGTATTTT. This gives the protein CASSHATSGFTDTQYF.

The chain links TRBV6-5 to TRBJ2-6; tentative D call: TRBD2 (6 bases). The V gene lost 6 bases and the J gene lost 5 bases, with 14 bases spanning the gap. The CDR3 is 15 residues long. Germline V gene lookup returns CDR1 MNHEY and CDR2 SVGAGI. CDR3 bases: TGTGCCAGCAGGACCGACGGGGGAAGGGCCAACGTCCTGACTTTC. It specifies CASRTDGGRANVLTF.

The chain has TRBV30 and TRBJ1-2; D gene uncertain. This CDR3 region has 17 residues. Trimming took off 5 bases at V and 1 base at J, with 23 bases between the two ends. Germline CDR1 is GTSNPN and CDR2 is SVGIG (reference sequence). The CDR3: CAWEDQMTLTFNYGYTF. The CDR3 region has the DNA TGTGCCTGGGAGGACCAAATGACCCTAACCTTTAACTATGGCTACACCTTC.